Each of the 3 T cell receptor beta chains below was sequenced from the same sample in a study of cytomegalovirus exposure and HLA in healthy donors. It was with 60 Vbeta and 13 Jbeta primers that the PCR ran. The method was immunoSEQ multiplex PCR; TCRdb's version includes in-frame clones alone and lacks a portion of them. The sample data list tens of thousands of clones. The sequenced material came from PBMCs. The receptors were gathered from a woman between 25 and 40 years old in good health and CMV-seronegative.

The chain joins TRBV5-8 to TRBJ1-2; TRBD1 agrees at 7 bases. V was clipped by 2 bases and J by 4 bases; unmatched bases: 2. CDR1 SGHTS and CDR2 YDEGEE come from the germline V gene. The CDR3 contains 13 residues. The CDR3 loop reads CASSFGTAYGYTF. In DNA, the CDR3 is TGTGCCAGCAGCTTCGGGACAGCCTATGGCTACACCTTC.

J is TRBJ1-1 and V is TRBV30; 7 bases fit TRBD1. Trimming removed 4 bases from V and 2 bases from J; junction bases left unmatched: 4. The CDR3 is 13 residues long. Germline assignment: CDR1 GTSNPN and CDR2 SVGIG (reference sequence). Here the CDR3 reads CAWIRGPNTEAFF. Here the CDR3 DNA reads TGTGCCTGGATAAGGGGGCCAAACACTGAAGCTTTCTTT. The whole variable domain, remainder taken from reference TRBV30 and TRBJ1-1, is SQTIHQWPATLVQPVGSPLSLECTVEGTSNPNLYWYRQAAGRGLQLLFYSVGIGQISSEVPQNLSASRPQDRQFILSSKKLLLSDSGFYLCAWIRGPNTEAFFGQGTRLTVV.

The V gene is TRBV6-5, the J gene TRBJ2-1, with 12 bases fitting TRBD2. The V and J ends lost 0 bases and 8 bases, in that order; junction bases with no gene match: 2. Germline CDR1 MNHEY, CDR2 SVGAGI. The CDR3 runs to 15 residues. CDR3 bases: TGTGCCAGCAGTTACTCGACTAGCGGGGGCTATGAGCAGTTCTTC. Residues: CASSYSTSGGYEQFF.